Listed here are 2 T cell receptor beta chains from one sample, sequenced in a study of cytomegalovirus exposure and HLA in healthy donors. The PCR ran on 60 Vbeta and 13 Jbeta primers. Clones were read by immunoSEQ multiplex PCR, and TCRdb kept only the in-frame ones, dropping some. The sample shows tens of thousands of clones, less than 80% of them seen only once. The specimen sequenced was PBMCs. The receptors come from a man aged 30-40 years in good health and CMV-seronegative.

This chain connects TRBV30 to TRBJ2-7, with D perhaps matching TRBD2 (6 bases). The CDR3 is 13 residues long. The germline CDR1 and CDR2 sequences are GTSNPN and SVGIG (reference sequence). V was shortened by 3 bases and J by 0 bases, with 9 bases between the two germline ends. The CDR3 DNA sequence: TGTGCCTGGAGGGGGAGGAACTCCTACGAGCAGTACTTC. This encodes CAWRGRNSYEQYF.

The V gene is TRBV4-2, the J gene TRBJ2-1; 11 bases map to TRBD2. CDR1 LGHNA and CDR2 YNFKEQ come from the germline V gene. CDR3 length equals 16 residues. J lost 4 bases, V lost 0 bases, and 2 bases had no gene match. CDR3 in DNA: TGTGCCAGCAGCCAAGATCTAGCGGGGGGATACAATGAGCAGTTCTTC. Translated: CASSQDLAGGYNEQFF.